This TCR beta chain was identified in a study of T cell responses to AZD1222 COVID-19 vaccine. The V end lost 0 bases, the J end lost 8 bases, and 16 bases lay between the germline ends. The CDR3 has 15 residues. Germline values: CDR1 LGHNA, CDR2 YSLEER. Profiled with immunoSEQ multiplex PCR; TCRdb holds only in-frame clones, not every one. The data show 90,000 to 150,000 clones, 75% to 90% seen once. General observations from the study: Seropositive at baseline were only a handful of AZD1222 recipients. In all cases, repertoires were sampled only after the peak T cell response. Reports say nearly half of spike-specific TCRs go after unmutated variant regions. Dominant at 160-218 and 743-854, vaccine-associated CD4 TCRs also spanned spike.

Details on this clone: The antigen is undetermined.

The TCR comes from an adult who received the AZD1222 COVID-19 vaccine. The V call is TRBV4-3, the J call TRBJ1-1; D is unresolved. The specimen was peripheral blood, collected 28 days after the second AZD1222 dose. In nucleotides, the CDR3 is TGCGCCAGCAGCCAAGATCTAGCGGGATCACGGGAAGCTTTCTTT. Protein sequence: CASSQDLAGSREAFF.